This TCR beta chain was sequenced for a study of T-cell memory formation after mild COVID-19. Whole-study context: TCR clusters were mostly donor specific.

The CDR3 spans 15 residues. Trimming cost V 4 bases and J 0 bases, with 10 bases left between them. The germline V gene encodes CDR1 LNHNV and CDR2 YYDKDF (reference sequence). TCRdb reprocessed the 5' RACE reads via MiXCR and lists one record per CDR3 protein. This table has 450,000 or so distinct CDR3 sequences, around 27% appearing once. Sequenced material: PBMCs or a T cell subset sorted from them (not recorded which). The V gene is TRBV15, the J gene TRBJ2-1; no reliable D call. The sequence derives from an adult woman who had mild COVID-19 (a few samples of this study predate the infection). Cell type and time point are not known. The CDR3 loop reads CATSTTTSSYNEQFF. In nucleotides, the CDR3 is TGTGCCACCAGCACTACAACGAGCTCCTACAATGAGCAGTTCTTC.